This TCR beta chain was identified during a study of monozygotic twins with inflammatory bowel disease. Findings and caveats of the study: Varied immunosuppressive treatments among patients may have increased repertoire variability. Especially with disease activity, IBD patients had fewer clonotypes in common with others than healthy twins did.

CDR1 and CDR2 (germline): DFQATT, SNEGSKA (reference sequence). There are 11 residues in the CDR3. For this clonotype: Its specificity is unknown.

Blood was collected, roughly 2.5 ml per donor. From its re-call of the 5' RACE reads, TCRdb lists each CDR3 protein once, without DNA. This sample's table has some 200,000 distinct CDR3 sequences. Specimen: blood. The receptor was derived from a human donor with ulcerative colitis or Crohn's disease, or a healthy co-twin of an affected twin (not recorded which). This rearrangement joins TRBV20-1 to TRBJ2-5; TCRdb calls TRBD1, which cannot be checked without DNA. The chain's CDR3 is CSARGAETQYF.